The following is a TCR beta chain sequence with its context. This CDR3 contains 18 residues. CDR1 and CDR2 from the germline V gene are MNHEY and SMNVEV (reference sequence). With V trimmed by 4 bases and J by 7 bases, 14 bases remained unmatched. The data are from a study of blood T cell repertoires in COVID-19. The repertoire was sequenced with immunoSEQ multiplex PCR; TCRdb's copy has only in-frame clones and lacks some. Of 65,000 to 75,000 clones in the sample, 80% are singletons; the top ten hold roughly 12%. The sequence was collected from a human donor in a cohort sampled during active COVID-19. This chain uses TRBV27 with TRBJ2-3; 13 bases map to TRBD2. Sequencing was done on a sample of peripheral blood. The CDR3 region has the DNA TGTGCCAGCAGTTACAGACAAGCCCGGACTAGCGGGGGTCATACGCAGTATTTT. It yields the protein CASSYRQARTSGGHTQYF.